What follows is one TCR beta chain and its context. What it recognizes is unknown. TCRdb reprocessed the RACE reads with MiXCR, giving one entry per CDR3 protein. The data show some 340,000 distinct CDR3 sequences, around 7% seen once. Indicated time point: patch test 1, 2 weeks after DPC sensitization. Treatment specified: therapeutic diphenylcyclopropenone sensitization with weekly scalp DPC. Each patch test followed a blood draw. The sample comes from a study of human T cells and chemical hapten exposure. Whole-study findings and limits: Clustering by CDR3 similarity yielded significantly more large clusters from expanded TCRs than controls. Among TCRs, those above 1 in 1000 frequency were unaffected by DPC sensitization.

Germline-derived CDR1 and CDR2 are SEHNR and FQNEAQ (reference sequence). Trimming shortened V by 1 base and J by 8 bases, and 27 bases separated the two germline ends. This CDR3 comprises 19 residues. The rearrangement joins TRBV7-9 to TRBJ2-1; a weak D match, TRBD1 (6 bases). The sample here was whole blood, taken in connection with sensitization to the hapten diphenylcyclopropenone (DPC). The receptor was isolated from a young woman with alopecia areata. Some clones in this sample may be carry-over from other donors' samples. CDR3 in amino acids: CASSLVRETGPPPPYEQFF. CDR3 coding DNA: TGTGCCAGCAGCTTAGTAAGGGAAACAGGGCCACCCCCACCGTATGAGCAGTTCTTC.